The clone carrying this T cell receptor beta chain was counted many times. The CDR3 is 15 amino acids. Germline-derived CDR1 and CDR2 are KGHSH and LQKENI. Between the trimmed V and J ends, which lost 2 bases and 2 bases, there was a span of 10 bases. MiXCR, applied by TCRdb to the 5' RACE reads, yields one record per CDR3 protein. The repertoire holds tens of thousands of distinct CDR3 sequences, 8% to 11% seen once, with roughly 12% in the top ten. This record comes from a study of T cells after yellow fever vaccination. Study conclusions and caveats: A faster peak, day 5 versus 15, was reached by the weaker secondary response. Contaminants from the bulk population, in the form of abundant clonotypes, could be found in FACS-sorted repertoires.

The source was PBMCs, either bulk or a sorted T-cell subset (CD4+, CD8+, memory, or dextramer-sorted; not recorded which), collected roughly 15 days after the first yellow fever vaccination. The sequence was collected from a man aged 18 to 29 who received the YFV17D yellow fever vaccine. The V call is TRBV18, the J call TRBJ2-1; the D gene is possibly TRBD1 (6 bases). DNA of the CDR3: TGTGCCAGCTCACCAAGAACAGGGCCCTACAATGAGCAGTTCTTC. Its protein is CASSPRTGPYNEQFF.